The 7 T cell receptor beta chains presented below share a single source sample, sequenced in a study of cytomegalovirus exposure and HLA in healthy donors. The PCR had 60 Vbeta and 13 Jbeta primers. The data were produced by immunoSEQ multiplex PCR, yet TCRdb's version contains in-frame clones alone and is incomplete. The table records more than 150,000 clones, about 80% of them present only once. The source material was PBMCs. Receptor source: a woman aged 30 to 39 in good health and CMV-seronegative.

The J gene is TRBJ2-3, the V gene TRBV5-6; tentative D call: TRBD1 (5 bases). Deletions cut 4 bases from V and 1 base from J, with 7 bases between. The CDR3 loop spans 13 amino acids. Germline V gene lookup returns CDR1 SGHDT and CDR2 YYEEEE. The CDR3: CASSEQGTDTQYF. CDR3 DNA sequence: TGTGCCAGCAGCGAACAGGGCACAGATACGCAGTATTTT.

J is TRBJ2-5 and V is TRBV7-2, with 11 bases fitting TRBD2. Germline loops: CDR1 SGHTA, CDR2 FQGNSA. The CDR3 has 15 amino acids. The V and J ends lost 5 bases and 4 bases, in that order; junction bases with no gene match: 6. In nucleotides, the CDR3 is TGTGCCAGCAGCAACTTCGGGACTAGCGGAGAGACCCAGTACTTC. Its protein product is CASSNFGTSGETQYF.

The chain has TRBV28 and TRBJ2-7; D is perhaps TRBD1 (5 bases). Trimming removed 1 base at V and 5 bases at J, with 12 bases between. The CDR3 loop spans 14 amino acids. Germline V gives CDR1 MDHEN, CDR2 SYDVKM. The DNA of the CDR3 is TGTGCCAGCAGTTTATCAAACAGGATGGACGAGCAGTACTTC. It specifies CASSLSNRMDEQYF.

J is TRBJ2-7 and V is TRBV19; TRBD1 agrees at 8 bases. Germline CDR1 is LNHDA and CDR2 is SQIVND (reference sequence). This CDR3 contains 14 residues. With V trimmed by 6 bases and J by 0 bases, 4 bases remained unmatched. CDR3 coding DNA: TGTGCCAGTAGCCCTACAGGGGGCTCCTACGAGCAGTACTTC. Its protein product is CASSPTGGSYEQYF. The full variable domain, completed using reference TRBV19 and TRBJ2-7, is DGGITQSPKYLFRKEGQNVTLSCEQNLNHDAMYWYRQDPGQGLRLIYYSQIVNDFQKGDIAEGYSVSREKKESFPLTVTSAQKNPTAFYLCASSPTGGSYEQYFGPGTRLTVT.

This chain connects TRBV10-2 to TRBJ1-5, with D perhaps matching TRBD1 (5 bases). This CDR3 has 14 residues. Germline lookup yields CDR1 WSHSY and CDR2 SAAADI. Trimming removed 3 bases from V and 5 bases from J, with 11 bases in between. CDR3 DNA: TGCGCCAGCAGTGATGGAGGGGCTTATCAGCCCCAGCATTTT. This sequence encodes CASSDGGAYQPQHF.

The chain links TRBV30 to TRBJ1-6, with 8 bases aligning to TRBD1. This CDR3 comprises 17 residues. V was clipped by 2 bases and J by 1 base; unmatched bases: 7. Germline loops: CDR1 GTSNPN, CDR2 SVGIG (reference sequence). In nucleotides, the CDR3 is TGTGCCTGGAGTCGCCAGGGGGCGTTTTCCTATAATTCACCCCTCCACTTT. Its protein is CAWSRQGAFSYNSPLHF. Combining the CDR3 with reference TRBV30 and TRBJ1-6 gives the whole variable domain SQTIHQWPATLVQPVGSPLSLECTVEGTSNPNLYWYRQAAGRGLQLLFYSVGIGQISSEVPQNLSASRPQDRQFILSSKKLLLSDSGFYLCAWSRQGAFSYNSPLHFGNGTRLTVT.

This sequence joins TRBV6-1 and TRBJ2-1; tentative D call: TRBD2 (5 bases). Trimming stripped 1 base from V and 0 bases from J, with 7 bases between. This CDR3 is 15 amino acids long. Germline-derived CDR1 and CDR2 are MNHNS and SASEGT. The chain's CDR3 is CASSEVGDSYNEQFF. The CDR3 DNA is TGTGCCAGCAGTGAAGTGGGAGACTCCTACAATGAGCAGTTCTTC.